A selection of T cell receptor beta chains follows, all from one sample in a study of T cells after posttransplantation cyclophosphamide. The method was immunoSEQ multiplex PCR; TCRdb's version includes in-frame clones alone and lacks a portion of them. This table has 20,000 to 25,000 clones, over 95% appearing once. Sequencing was performed on naive CD4+ T cells sorted from PBMCs. Receptor source: a man between 45 and 60 years old in good health, CMV-negative, and a related stem cell transplant donor. Each CDR3 is given with its conserved first and last residue. The D gene is left open where the match is weak. Size is omitted from some rows. Given values are once, few, many or a class for expanded clones.

V	J	D	size	CDR3	DNA
TRBV28	TRBJ1-2	-	-	CASTPDRIYGYTF	TGTGCCAGCACCCCAGACAGGATCTATGGCTACACCTTC
TRBV5-4	TRBJ2-4	TRBD2	-	CAAGGGGTNIQYF	TGTGCCGCCGGCGGGGGGGGCACAAACATTCAGTACTTC
TRBV29-1	TRBJ2-5	TRBD2	-	CSAASGGDQETQYF	TGCAGCGCCGCTAGCGGGGGGGACCAAGAGACCCAGTACTTC
TRBV18	TRBJ2-3	TRBD2	once	CASSPGLAGDTQYF	TGTGCCAGCTCACCAGGGCTAGCGGGAGATACGCAGTATTTT
TRBV7-9	TRBJ2-5	-	-	CASSLASVIKETQYF	TGTGCCAGCAGCTTAGCGTCAGTAATAAAAGAGACCCAGTACTTC
TRBV4-1	TRBJ2-7	-	-	CASSQENQVSPIYEQYF	TGCGCCAGCAGCCAAGAAAATCAGGTCTCCCCTATCTACGAGCAGTACTTC
TRBV6-5	TRBJ1-5	-	-	CASSYSRGSNQPQHF	TGTGCCAGCAGTTATTCCAGGGGTAGCAATCAGCCCCAGCATTTT
TRBV7-3	TRBJ2-3	-	-	CASSLGRGRGADTQYF	TGTGCCAGCAGCTTAGGCCGAGGCAGGGGAGCAGATACGCAGTATTTT
TRBV29-1	TRBJ2-7	TRBD1	-	CSVEKDRGYEQYF	TGCAGCGTTGAGAAGGACAGGGGGTACGAGCAGTACTTC
TRBV20-1	TRBJ2-3	-	-	CSKQDTDTQYF	TGCAGTAAACAGGACACAGATACGCAGTATTTT
TRBV2	TRBJ2-4	TRBD2	-	CARTPGGKDIQYF	TGTGCCAGGACCCCGGGGGGAAAAGACATTCAGTACTTC
TRBV10-3	TRBJ2-3	TRBD2	once	CAIGMTRTSGMAHTQYF	TGTGCCATCGGAATGACCCGGACTAGCGGGATGGCGCATACGCAGTATTTT
TRBV12-2	TRBJ1-5	-	-	CASRLTAAGLGNQPQHF	TGTGCAAGTCGCCTTACCGCGGCGGGGTTGGGGAATCAGCCCCAGCATTTT
TRBV6-5	TRBJ2-7	TRBD1	-	CASSYTGQNYEQYF	TGTGCCAGCAGTTACACGGGACAGAACTACGAGCAGTACTTC
TRBV27	TRBJ1-1	TRBD1	-	CASRVTHRGLGDTEAFF	TGTGCCAGCAGAGTAACACACAGGGGGTTAGGAGACACTGAAGCTTTCTTT
TRBV7-9	TRBJ2-7	TRBD1	-	CASSARQGTYEQYF	TGTGCCAGCAGCGCCCGACAGGGAACCTACGAGCAGTACTTC
TRBV5-1	TRBJ2-1	-	-	CASSPDGAGRSQFF	TGCGCCAGCAGCCCGGACGGTGCGGGGCGCTCCCAGTTCTTC
TRBV10-3	TRBJ2-5	-	-	CAISGQVKETQYF	TGTGCCATCAGTGGACAGGTAAAAGAGACCCAGTACTTC
TRBV5-1	TRBJ2-3	-	-	CASSAGTSTDTQYF	TGCGCCAGCAGCGCAGGGACTTCCACAGATACGCAGTATTTT
TRBV28	TRBJ1-1	-	once	CASNPGGAPEAFF	TGTGCCAGCAACCCCGGGGGGGCCCCTGAAGCTTTCTTT
TRBV7-3	TRBJ2-3	-	-	CASSLSVSSTDTQYF	TGTGCCAGCAGCTTAAGCGTGTCTAGCACAGATACGCAGTATTTT
TRBV5-1	TRBJ2-1	-	-	CASSLGISGINYNEQFF	TGCGCCAGCAGCTTGGGAATATCAGGGATAAACTACAATGAGCAGTTCTTC
TRBV6-5	TRBJ1-6	TRBD1	-	CASQTGVSSPLHF	TGTGCCAGCCAAACAGGGGTGAGTTCACCCCTCCACTTT
TRBV4-1	TRBJ1-6	-	-	CASSRRGVGDYNSPLHF	TGCGCCAGCAGCCGGAGGGGAGTGGGGGACTATAATTCCCCCCTCCACTTT
TRBV7-2	TRBJ2-3	TRBD1	-	CASSTRQGPTQYF	TGTGCCAGCAGCACGCGACAGGGCCCAACGCAGTATTTT
TRBV25-1	TRBJ1-6	TRBD1	-	CASSPSPGQNSPLHF	TGTGCCAGCAGCCCAAGCCCGGGACAGAATTCCCCCCTCCACTTT
TRBV5-1	TRBJ2-1	-	-	CASSLDEGFDEQFF	TGCGCCAGCAGCTTGGACGAGGGTTTCGATGAGCAGTTCTTC
TRBV19	TRBJ1-1	-	-	CASTDGGPGSTEAFF	TGTGCCAGTACCGATGGAGGGCCCGGGAGCACTGAAGCTTTCTTT
TRBV5-5	TRBJ2-5	-	once	CASTTRLEETQYF	TGTGCCAGCACCACCAGGTTAGAGGAGACCCAGTACTTC
TRBV6-7	TRBJ2-7	-	-	CASSYSLPAYEQYF	TGTGCCAGCAGTTACTCGCTACCGGCCTACGAGCAGTACTTC
TRBV5-1	TRBJ2-5	-	once	CASTHGSTGSQETQYF	TGCGCCAGCACCCACGGGTCAACCGGAAGCCAAGAGACCCAGTACTTC
TRBV7-9	TRBJ1-2	TRBD1	-	CASSFTGDSPSYTF	TGTGCCAGCAGCTTTACAGGGGATTCTCCCAGCTACACCTTC
TRBV4-3	TRBJ1-1	-	-	CASSQELGGDTEAFF	TGCGCCAGCAGCCAAGAGCTCGGGGGTGACACTGAAGCTTTCTTT
TRBV9	TRBJ2-1	-	-	CASSVGGIGAGEQFF	TGTGCCAGCAGCGTAGGTGGTATTGGGGCCGGGGAGCAGTTCTTC
TRBV10-1	TRBJ2-2	TRBD2	-	CASRAGGQNTGELFF	TGCGCCAGCCGGGCGGGGGGGCAGAACACCGGGGAGCTGTTTTTT
TRBV7-3	TRBJ2-1	TRBD2	-	CASSPGTSGYNEQFF	TGTGCCAGCAGTCCCGGGACTAGCGGATACAATGAGCAGTTCTTC
TRBV5-1	TRBJ2-1	-	-	CASSLHGESSYNEQFF	TGCGCCAGCAGCTTGCACGGGGAAAGCTCCTACAATGAGCAGTTCTTC